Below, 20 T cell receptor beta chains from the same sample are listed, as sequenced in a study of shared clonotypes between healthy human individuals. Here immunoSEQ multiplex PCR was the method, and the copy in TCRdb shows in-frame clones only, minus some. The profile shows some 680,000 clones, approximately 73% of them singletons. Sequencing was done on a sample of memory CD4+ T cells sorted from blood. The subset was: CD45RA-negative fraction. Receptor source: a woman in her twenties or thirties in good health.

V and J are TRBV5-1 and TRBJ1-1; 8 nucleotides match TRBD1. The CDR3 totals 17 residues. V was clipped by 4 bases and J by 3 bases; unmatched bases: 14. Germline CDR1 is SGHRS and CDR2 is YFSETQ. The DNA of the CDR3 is TGCGCCAGCAGCGAGGGACAGGACCCTGTTTTGGACACTGAAGCTTTCTTT. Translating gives CASSEGQDPVLDTEAFF.

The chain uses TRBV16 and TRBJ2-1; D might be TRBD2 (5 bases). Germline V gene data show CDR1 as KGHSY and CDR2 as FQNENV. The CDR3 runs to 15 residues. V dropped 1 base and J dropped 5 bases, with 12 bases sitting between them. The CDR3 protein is CASSQFLPSHNEQFF. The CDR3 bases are TGTGCCAGCAGCCAATTCTTGCCTAGCCACAATGAGCAGTTCTTC. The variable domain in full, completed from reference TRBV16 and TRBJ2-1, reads GEEVAQTPKHLVRGEGQKAKLYCAPIKGHSYVFWYQQVLKNEFKFLISFQNENVFDETGMPKERFSAKCLPNSPCSLEIQATKLEDSAVYFCASSQFLPSHNEQFFGPGTRLTVL.

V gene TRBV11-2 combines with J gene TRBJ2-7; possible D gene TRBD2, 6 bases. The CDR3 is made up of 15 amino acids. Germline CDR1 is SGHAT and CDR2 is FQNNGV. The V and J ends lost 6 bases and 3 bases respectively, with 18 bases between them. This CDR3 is CASSWSGGKNYEQYF. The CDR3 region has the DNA TGTGCCAGCAGTTGGTCAGGCGGGAAGAACTACGAGCAGTACTTC.

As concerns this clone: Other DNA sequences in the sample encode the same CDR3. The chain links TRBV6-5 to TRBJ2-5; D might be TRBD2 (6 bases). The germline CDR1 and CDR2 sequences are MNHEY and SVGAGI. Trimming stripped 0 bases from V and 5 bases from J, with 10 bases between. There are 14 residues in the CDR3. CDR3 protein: CASSYSEGGETQYF. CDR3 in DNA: TGTGCCAGCAGTTACTCGGAGGGTGGGGAGACCCAGTACTTC.

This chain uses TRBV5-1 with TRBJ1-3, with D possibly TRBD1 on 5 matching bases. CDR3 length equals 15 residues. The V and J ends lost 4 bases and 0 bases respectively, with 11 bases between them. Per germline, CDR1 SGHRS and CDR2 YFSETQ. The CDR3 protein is CASSPRQFSGNTIYF. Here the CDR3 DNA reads TGCGCCAGCAGCCCCCGACAGTTCTCTGGAAACACCATATATTTT. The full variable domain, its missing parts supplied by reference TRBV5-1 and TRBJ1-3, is KAGVTQTPRYLIKTRGQQVTLSCSPISGHRSVSWYQQTPGQGLQFLFEYFSETQRNKGNFPGRFSGRQFSNSRSEMNVSTLELGDSALYLCASSPRQFSGNTIYFGEGSWLTVV.

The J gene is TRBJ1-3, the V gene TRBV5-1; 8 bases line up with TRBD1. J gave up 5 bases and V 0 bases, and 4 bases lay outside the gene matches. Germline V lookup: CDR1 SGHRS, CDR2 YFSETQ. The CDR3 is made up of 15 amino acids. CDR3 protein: CASSLGQGSRNTIYF. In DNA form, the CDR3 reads TGCGCCAGCAGCTTGGGACAGGGGAGTAGAAACACCATATATTTT.

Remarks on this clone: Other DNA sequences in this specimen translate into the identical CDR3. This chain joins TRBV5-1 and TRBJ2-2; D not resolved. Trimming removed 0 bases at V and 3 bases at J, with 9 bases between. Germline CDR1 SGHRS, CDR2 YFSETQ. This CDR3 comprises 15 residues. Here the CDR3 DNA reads TGCGCCAGCAGCTTGGCGGACCGGGACACCGGGGAGCTGTTTTTT. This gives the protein CASSLADRDTGELFF.

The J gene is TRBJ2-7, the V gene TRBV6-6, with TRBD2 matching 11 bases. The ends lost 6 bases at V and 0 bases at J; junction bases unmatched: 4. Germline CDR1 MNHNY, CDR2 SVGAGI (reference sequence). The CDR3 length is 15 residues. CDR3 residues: CASRKGTSGSYEQYF. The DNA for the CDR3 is TGTGCCAGCAGAAAGGGGACTAGCGGCTCCTACGAGCAGTACTTC.

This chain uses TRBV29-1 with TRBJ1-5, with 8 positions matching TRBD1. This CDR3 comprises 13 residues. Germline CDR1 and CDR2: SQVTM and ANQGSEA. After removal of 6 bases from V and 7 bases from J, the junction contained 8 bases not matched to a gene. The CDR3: CSVSDRAGQPQHF. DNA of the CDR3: TGCAGCGTCTCGGACAGGGCGGGACAGCCCCAGCATTTT.

For the CDR3, the DNA is TGTGCCAGCAGCGTAGCTTTTCTAAACGGGGAGACCCAGTACTTC. As protein: CASSVAFLNGETQYF. The chain is built from TRBV9 and TRBJ2-5, with D unresolved. V was pared by 0 bases and J by 5 bases, with 14 bases between. The CDR3 consists of 15 residues. Per the germline V gene, CDR1 is SGDLS and CDR2 is YYNGEE.

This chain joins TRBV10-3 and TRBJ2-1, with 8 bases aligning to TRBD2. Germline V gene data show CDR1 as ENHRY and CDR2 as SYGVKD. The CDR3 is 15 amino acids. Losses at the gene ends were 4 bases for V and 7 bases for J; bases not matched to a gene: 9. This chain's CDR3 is CAISGTGGQRNEQFF. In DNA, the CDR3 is TGTGCCATCAGTGGAACGGGAGGGCAACGGAATGAGCAGTTCTTC.

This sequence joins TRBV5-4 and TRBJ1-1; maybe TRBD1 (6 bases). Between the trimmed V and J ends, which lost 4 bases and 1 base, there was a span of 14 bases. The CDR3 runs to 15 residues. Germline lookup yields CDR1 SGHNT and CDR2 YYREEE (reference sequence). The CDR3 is CASSQLQGGNTEAFF. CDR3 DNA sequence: TGTGCCAGCAGCCAACTACAGGGCGGGAACACTGAAGCTTTCTTT.

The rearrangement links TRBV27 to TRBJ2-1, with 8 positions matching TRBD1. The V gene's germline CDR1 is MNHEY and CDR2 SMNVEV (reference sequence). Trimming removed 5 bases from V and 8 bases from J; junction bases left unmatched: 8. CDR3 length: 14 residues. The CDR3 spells CASSPLDRGYEQFF. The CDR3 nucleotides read TGTGCCAGCAGTCCCCTCGACAGGGGCTATGAGCAGTTCTTC.

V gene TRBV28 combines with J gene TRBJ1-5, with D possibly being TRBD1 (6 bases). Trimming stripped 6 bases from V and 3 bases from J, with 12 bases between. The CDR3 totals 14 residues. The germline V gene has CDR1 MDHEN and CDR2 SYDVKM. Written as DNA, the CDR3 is TGTGCCAGCAGCCGCGGACAGATCAATCAGCCCCAGCATTTT. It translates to CASSRGQINQPQHF.

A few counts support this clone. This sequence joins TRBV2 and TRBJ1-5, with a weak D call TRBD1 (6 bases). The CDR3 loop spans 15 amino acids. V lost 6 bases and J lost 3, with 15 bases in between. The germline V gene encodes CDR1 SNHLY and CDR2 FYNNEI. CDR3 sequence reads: CASRPRTEYNQPQHF. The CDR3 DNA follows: TGTGCCAGCAGACCCCGGACAGAGTACAATCAGCCCCAGCATTTT.

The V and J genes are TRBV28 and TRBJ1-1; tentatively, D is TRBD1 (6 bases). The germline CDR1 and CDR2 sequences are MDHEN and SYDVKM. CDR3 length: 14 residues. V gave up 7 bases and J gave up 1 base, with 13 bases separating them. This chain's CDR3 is CASTQGQQNTEAFF. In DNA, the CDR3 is TGTGCCAGCACCCAAGGACAGCAGAACACTGAAGCTTTCTTT.

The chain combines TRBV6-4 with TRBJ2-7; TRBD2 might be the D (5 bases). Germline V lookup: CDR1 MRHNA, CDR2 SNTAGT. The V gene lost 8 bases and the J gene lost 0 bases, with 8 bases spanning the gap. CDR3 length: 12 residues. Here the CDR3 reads CASLEGSYEQYF. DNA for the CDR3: TGTGCCAGCCTCGAGGGCTCCTACGAGCAGTACTTC.

Here the CDR3 reads CASSPPRPTYNEQFF. The CDR3 coding sequence is TGTGCCAGCTCACCACCCCGGCCCACCTACAATGAGCAGTTCTTC. The genes are TRBV18 and TRBJ2-1; D ambiguous. CDR1 is KGHSH and CDR2 is LQKENI in the germline V gene. This CDR3 region has 15 residues. Trimming shortened V by 0 bases and J by 2 bases, and 8 bases separated the two germline ends.

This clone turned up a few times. CDR3 coding DNA: TGTGCCAGCAGCGTAGACAGCGGACCTTACAATGAGCAGTTCTTC. Protein product: CASSVDSGPYNEQFF. The J gene is TRBJ2-1, the V gene TRBV9; weak D call: TRBD2 (5 bases). CDR3 length: 15 amino acids. V lost 0 bases and J 4 bases, leaving 11 bases between the germline ends. CDR1 and CDR2 (germline): SGDLS, YYNGEE.

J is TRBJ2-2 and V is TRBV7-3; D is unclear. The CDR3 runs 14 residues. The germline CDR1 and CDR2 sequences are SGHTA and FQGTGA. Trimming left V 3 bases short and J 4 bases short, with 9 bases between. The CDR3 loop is CASSFGRSTGELFF. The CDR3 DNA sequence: TGTGCCAGCAGCTTCGGCAGATCCACCGGGGAGCTGTTTTTT.